A selection of T cell receptor beta chains follows, all from one sample in a study of beta chain features in type 1 diabetes. Using immunoSEQ multiplex PCR, the repertoire was profiled, and TCRdb retains in-frame clones only, with some absent. Of roughly 610,000 clones detected, 15% to 17% appear once; the ten largest clones hold about 0.097%. The sample comprised naive CD4+ T cells from blood. Every receptor here comes from a man aged 18-30 years in good health. CDR3s include the opening cysteine and the closing phenylalanine or tryptophan. Each record gives: D gene, clone size, V gene, J gene, CDR3 DNA, CDR3 protein. A D gene is named only where the DNA matches it firmly. Rows give clone size only sometimes, using once, few, many, or a class for an expanded clone.

d_gene: TRBD1; abundance: few; v_gene: TRBV28; j_gene: TRBJ2-1; CDR3nt: TGTGCCAGCGTTACAGGGGACAATAGTAACAATGAGCAGTTCTTC; CDR3aa: CASVTGDNSNNEQFF
d_gene: TRBD1; abundance: few; v_gene: TRBV7-9; j_gene: TRBJ1-2; CDR3nt: TGTGCCAGCAGCGGACAGGGGGGAAATGGCTACACCTTC; CDR3aa: CASSGQGGNGYTF
d_gene: NA; abundance: few; v_gene: TRBV2; j_gene: TRBJ2-3; CDR3nt: TGTGCCAGCAGTGAATCTTTGACGGTCACGCAGTATTTT; CDR3aa: CASSESLTVTQYF
d_gene: TRBD2; abundance: few; v_gene: TRBV9; j_gene: TRBJ2-1; CDR3nt: TGTGCCAGCAGCCCAGCGGGGCACACCTACAATGAGCAGTTCTTC; CDR3aa: CASSPAGHTYNEQFF
d_gene: TRBD1; abundance: NA; v_gene: TRBV25-1; j_gene: TRBJ1-2; CDR3nt: TGTGCCAGCAGTAACAATCCGGGACAGCCATTCTATGGCTACACCTTC; CDR3aa: CASSNNPGQPFYGYTF
d_gene: NA; abundance: few; v_gene: TRBV27; j_gene: TRBJ1-5; CDR3nt: TGTGCCAGCAGCTCCGGGGGGGGTCTGAATCAGCCCCAGCATTTT; CDR3aa: CASSSGGGLNQPQHF
d_gene: NA; abundance: few; v_gene: TRBV7-2; j_gene: TRBJ1-4; CDR3nt: TGTGCCAGCAGCTCTCGGGGCTCAACTAATGAAAAACTGTTTTTT; CDR3aa: CASSSRGSTNEKLFF
d_gene: TRBD2; abundance: few; v_gene: TRBV19; j_gene: TRBJ2-1; CDR3nt: TGTGCCAGTAGTATAGATCGACTAGCGGCCTACAATGAGCAGTTCTTC; CDR3aa: CASSIDRLAAYNEQFF
d_gene: TRBD1; abundance: NA; v_gene: TRBV6-1; j_gene: TRBJ1-1; CDR3nt: TGTGCCAGCAGTCCTGACAGGGATATTCAAGCTTTCTTT; CDR3aa: CASSPDRDIQAFF
d_gene: TRBD2; abundance: few; v_gene: TRBV7-2; j_gene: TRBJ2-7; CDR3nt: TGTGCCACCACTCGGGGAGGGCCCTACGAGCAGTACTTC; CDR3aa: CATTRGGPYEQYF
d_gene: TRBD2; abundance: NA; v_gene: TRBV7-3; j_gene: TRBJ2-7; CDR3nt: TGTGCCAGCACGAAGGGACTAGCGGGACCCTACGAGCAGTACTTC; CDR3aa: CASTKGLAGPYEQYF
d_gene: NA; abundance: NA; v_gene: TRBV7-2; j_gene: TRBJ1-4; CDR3nt: TGTGCCAGCAGCTTAGGTGGGAATAATGAAAAACTGTTTTTT; CDR3aa: CASSLGGNNEKLFF
d_gene: NA; abundance: NA; v_gene: TRBV7-8; j_gene: TRBJ1-1; CDR3nt: TGTGCCAGCAGCTTAACGGCAGTGAACACTGAAGCTTTCTTT; CDR3aa: CASSLTAVNTEAFF
d_gene: NA; abundance: NA; v_gene: TRBV21-1; j_gene: TRBJ2-5; CDR3nt: TGTGCCAGCAGCAAAGTTGGAGCGGGAGAAGAGACCCAGTACTTC; CDR3aa: CASSKVGAGEETQYF
d_gene: NA; abundance: few; v_gene: TRBV10-3; j_gene: TRBJ2-7; CDR3nt: TGTGCCATCAGTGAGTGGGGACCTACCTACGAGCAGTACTTC; CDR3aa: CAISEWGPTYEQYF
d_gene: NA; abundance: NA; v_gene: TRBV5-1; j_gene: TRBJ1-4; CDR3nt: TGCGCCAGCAGGGGGTTCCCCGCAACTAATGAAAAACTGTTTTTT; CDR3aa: CASRGFPATNEKLFF
d_gene: NA; abundance: few; v_gene: TRBV30; j_gene: TRBJ2-5; CDR3nt: TGTGCCTGGGCAGTGTTGGAGACCCAGTACTTC; CDR3aa: CAWAVLETQYF
d_gene: NA; abundance: NA; v_gene: TRBV7-2; j_gene: TRBJ1-1; CDR3nt: TGTGCCAGCATACCCGGAGGGCTGGCAGGGGTGAACACTGAAGCTTTCTTT; CDR3aa: CASIPGGLAGVNTEAFF